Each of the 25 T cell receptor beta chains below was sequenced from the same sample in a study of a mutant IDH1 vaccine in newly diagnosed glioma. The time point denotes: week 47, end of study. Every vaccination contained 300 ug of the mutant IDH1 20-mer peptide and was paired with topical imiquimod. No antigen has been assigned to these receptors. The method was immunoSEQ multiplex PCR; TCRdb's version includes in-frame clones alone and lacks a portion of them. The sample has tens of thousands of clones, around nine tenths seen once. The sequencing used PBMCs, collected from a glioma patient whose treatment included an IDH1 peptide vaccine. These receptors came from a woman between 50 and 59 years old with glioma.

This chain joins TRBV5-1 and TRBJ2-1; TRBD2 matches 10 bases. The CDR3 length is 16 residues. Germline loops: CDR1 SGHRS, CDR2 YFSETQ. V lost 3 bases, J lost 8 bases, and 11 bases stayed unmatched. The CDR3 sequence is CASSWQRTSGNYEQFF. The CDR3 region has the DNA TGCGCCAGCAGCTGGCAGAGAACTAGCGGGAATTATGAGCAGTTCTTC.

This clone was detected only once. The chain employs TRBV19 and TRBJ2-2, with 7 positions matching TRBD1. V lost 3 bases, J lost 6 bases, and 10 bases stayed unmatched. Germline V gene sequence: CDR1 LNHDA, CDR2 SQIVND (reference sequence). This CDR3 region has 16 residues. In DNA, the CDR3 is TGTGCCAGTAGTATGAAAGGGACAGTAGAATCCGGGGAGCTGTTTTTT. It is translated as CASSMKGTVESGELFF.

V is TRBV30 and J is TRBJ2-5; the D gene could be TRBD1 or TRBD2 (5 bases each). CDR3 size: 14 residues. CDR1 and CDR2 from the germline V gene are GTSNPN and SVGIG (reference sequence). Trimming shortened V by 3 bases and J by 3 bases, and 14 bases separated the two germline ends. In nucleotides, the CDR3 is TGTGCCTGGAGATCCGGGACGGCTAAAGAGACCCAGTACTTC. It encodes CAWRSGTAKETQYF.

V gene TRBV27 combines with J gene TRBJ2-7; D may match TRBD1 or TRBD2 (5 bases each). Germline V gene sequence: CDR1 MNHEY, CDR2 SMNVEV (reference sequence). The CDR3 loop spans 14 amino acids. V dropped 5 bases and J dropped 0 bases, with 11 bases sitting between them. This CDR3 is CASSSGGASYEQYF. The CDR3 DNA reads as TGTGCCAGCAGTAGCGGTGGGGCCTCCTACGAGCAGTACTTC.

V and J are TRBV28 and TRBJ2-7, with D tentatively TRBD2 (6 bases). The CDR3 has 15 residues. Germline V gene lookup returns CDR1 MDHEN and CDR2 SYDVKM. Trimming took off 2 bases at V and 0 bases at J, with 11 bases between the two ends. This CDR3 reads CASSLGLAYSYEQYF. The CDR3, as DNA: TGTGCCAGCAGTTTAGGGCTAGCGTACTCCTACGAGCAGTACTTC.

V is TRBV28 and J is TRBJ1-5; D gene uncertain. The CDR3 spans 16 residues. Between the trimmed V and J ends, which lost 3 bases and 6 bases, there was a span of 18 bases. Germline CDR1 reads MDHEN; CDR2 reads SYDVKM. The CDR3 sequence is CASSFSWRALGQPQHF. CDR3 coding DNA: TGTGCCAGCAGTTTTAGTTGGAGGGCTCTAGGTCAGCCCCAGCATTTT.

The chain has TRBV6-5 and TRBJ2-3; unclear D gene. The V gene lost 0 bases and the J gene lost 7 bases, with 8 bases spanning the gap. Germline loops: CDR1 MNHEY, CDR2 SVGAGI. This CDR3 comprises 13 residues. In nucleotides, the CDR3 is TGTGCCAGCAGTTACTCCGAAGAGAATACGCAGTATTTT. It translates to CASSYSEENTQYF.

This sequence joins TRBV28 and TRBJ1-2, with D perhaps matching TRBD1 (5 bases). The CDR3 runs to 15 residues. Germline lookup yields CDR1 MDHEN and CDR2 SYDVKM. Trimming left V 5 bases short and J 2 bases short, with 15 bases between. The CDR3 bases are TGTGCCAGCAGTGGGGCCTTGGAGGGCAACTATGGCTACACCTTC. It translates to CASSGALEGNYGYTF.

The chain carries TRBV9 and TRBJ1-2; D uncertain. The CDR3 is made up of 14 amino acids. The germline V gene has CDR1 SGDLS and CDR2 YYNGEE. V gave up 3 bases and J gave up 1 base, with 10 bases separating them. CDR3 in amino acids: CASSAQDGNYGYTF. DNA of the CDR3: TGTGCCAGCAGCGCCCAAGACGGTAACTATGGCTACACCTTC.

This CDR3 reads CASSSISGASTDTQYF. CDR3 in DNA: TGTGCCAGCAGCTCTATTAGCGGGGCTAGCACAGATACGCAGTATTTT. The chain links TRBV11-3 to TRBJ2-3; TRBD2 aligns across 8 bases. After removal of 4 bases from V and 0 bases from J, the junction contained 6 bases not matched to a gene. The CDR3 spans 16 residues. Per germline, CDR1 SGHNT and CDR2 YENEEA.

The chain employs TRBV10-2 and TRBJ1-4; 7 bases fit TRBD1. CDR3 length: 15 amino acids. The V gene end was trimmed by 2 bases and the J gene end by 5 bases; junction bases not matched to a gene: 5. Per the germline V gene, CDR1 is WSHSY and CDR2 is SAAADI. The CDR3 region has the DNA TGCGCCAGCAGTGAGCCGGGACAGAGAAATGAAAAACTGTTTTTT. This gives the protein CASSEPGQRNEKLFF.

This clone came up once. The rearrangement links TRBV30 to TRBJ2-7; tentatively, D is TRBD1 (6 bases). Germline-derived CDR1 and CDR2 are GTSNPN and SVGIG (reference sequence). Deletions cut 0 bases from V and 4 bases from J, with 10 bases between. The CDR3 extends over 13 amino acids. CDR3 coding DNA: TGTGCCTGGAGTGTAGGGGGTGGGTACGAGCAGTACTTC. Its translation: CAWSVGGGYEQYF. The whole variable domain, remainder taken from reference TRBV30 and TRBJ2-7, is SQTIHQWPATLVQPVGSPLSLECTVEGTSNPNLYWYRQAAGRGLQLLFYSVGIGQISSEVPQNLSASRPQDRQFILSSKKLLLSDSGFYLCAWSVGGGYEQYFGPGTRLTVT.

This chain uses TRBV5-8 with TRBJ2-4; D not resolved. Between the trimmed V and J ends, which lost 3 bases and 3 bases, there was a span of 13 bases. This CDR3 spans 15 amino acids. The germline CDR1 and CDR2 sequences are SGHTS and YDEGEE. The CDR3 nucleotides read TGTGCCAGCAGCTACGTCCGGGCGGACAAAAACATTCAGTACTTC. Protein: CASSYVRADKNIQYF.

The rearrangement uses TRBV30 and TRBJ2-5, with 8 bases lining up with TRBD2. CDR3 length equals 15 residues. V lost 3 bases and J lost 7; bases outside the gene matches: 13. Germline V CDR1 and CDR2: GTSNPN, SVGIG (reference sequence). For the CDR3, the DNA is TGTGCCTGGAGGGGGGGACTAGGCTCCATCGGGACCCAGTACTTC. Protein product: CAWRGGLGSIGTQYF. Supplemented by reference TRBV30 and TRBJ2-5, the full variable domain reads SQTIHQWPATLVQPVGSPLSLECTVEGTSNPNLYWYRQAAGRGLQLLFYSVGIGQISSEVPQNLSASRPQDRQFILSSKKLLLSDSGFYLCAWRGGLGSIGTQYFGPGTRLLVL.

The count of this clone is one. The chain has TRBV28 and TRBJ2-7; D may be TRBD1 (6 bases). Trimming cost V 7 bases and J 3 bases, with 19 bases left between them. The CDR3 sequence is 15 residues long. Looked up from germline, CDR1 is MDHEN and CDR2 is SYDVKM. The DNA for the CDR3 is TGTGCCAGCACTACTACCGGGACACATGGCTACGAGCAGTACTTC. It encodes CASTTTGTHGYEQYF. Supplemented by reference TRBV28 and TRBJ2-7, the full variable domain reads DVKVTQSSRYLVKRTGEKVFLECVQDMDHENMFWYRQDPGLGLRLIYFSYDVKMKEKGDIPEGYSVSREKKERFSLILESASTNQTSMYLCASTTTGTHGYEQYFGPGTRLTVT.

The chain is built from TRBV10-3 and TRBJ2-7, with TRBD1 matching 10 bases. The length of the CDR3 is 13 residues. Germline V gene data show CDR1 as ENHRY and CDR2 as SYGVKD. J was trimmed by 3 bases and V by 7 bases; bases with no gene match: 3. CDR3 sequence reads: CAIKGQGGYEQYF. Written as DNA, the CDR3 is TGTGCCATCAAAGGACAGGGGGGCTACGAGCAGTACTTC.

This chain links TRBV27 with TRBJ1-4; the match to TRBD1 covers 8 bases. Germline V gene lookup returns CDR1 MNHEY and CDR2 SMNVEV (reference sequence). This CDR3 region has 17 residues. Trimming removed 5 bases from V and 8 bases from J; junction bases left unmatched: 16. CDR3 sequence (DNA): TGTGCCAGCAGTCCCAGAGGGTGGTCGGGACAGGTAGAAAAACTGTTTTTT. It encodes CASSPRGWSGQVEKLFF.

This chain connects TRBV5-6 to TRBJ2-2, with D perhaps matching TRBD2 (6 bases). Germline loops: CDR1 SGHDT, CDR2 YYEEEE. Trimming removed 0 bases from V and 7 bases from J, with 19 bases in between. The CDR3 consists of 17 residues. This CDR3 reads CASSLELAGYFGGELFF. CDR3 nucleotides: TGTGCCAGCAGCTTGGAGTTGGCGGGATATTTCGGCGGGGAGCTGTTTTTT.

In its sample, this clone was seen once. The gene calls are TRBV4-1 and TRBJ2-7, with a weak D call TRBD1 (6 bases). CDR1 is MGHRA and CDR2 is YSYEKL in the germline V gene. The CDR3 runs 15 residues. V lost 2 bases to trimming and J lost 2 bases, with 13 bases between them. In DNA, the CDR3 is TGCGCCAGCAGCCAATCTGACAGGCGCCCCTACGAGCAGTACTTC. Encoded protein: CASSQSDRRPYEQYF.

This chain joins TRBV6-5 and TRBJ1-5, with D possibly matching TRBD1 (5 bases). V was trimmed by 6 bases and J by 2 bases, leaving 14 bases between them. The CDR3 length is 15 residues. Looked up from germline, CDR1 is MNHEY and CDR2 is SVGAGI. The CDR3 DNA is TGTGCCAGCAGGCCCCGGCGGGGGGGCAATCAGCCCCAGCATTTT. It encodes CASRPRRGGNQPQHF.

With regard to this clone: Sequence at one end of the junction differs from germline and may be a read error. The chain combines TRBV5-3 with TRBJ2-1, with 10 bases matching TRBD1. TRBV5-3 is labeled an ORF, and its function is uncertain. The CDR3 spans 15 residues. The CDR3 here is CASSLGTGEVNEQFF. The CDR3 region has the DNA TGTGCCAGCAGCTTAGGGACAGGGGAAGTGAATGAGCAGTTCTTC.

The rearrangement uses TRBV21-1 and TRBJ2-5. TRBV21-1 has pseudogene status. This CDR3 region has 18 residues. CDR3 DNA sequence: TGTGCCAGCAGGGCTAGACACCCGGGACCCAGGTACCAAGAGACCCAGTACTTC. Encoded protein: CASRARHPGPRYQETQYF.

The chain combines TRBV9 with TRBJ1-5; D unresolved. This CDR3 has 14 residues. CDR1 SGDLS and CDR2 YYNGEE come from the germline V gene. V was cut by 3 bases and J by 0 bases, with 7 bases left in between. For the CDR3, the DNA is TGTGCCAGCAGCGGGTCGCATAGCAATCAGCCCCAGCATTTT. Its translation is CASSGSHSNQPQHF.

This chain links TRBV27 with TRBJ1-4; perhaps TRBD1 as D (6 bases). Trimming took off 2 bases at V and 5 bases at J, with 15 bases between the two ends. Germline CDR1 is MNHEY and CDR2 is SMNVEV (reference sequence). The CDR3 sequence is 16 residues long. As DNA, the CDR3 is TGTGCCAGCAGTTTAATTCCCGTCAGGGGCAATGAAAAACTGTTTTTT. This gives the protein CASSLIPVRGNEKLFF.

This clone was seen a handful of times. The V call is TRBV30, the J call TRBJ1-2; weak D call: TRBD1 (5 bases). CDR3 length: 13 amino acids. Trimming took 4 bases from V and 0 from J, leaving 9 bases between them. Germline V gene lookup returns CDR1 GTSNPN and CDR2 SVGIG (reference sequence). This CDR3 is CAWIDSTNYGYTF. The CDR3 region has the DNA TGTGCCTGGATTGACAGTACTAACTATGGCTACACCTTC.